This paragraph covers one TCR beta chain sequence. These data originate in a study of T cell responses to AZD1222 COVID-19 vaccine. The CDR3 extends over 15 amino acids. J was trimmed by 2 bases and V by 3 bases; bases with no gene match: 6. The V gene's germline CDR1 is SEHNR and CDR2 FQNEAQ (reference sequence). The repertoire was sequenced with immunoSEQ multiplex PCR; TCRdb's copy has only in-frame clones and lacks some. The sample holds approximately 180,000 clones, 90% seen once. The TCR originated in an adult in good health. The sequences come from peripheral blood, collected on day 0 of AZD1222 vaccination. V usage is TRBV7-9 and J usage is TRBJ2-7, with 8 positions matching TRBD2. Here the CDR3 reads CASSFIAGPTYEQYF. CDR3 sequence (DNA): TGTGCCAGCAGCTTCATAGCGGGGCCTACCTACGAGCAGTACTTC. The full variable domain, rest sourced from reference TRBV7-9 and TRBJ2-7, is DTGVSQNPRHKITKRGQNVTFRCDPISEHNRLYWYRQTLGQGPEFLTYFQNEAQLEKSRLLSDRFSAERPKGSFSTLEIQRTEQGDSAMYLCASSFIAGPTYEQYFGPGTRLTVT.